Each of the 29 T cell receptor beta chains below was sequenced from the same sample in a study of radiation and T cells in renal cell carcinoma. Indicated time point: blood 2 weeks post-SBRT. Indicated treatment: 15 Gy SBRT to primary tumor, nephrectomy 4 weeks later. Sequencing used immunoSEQ multiplex PCR; TCRdb keeps in-frame clones, though not all of them. The sample holds about 130,000 clones, around 81% seen once. The sequencing used blood, collected from a patient whose treatment included radiotherapy and nephrectomy. All receptors come from a man aged 50 or older with renal cell carcinoma.

As to this clone: Relative to the germline gene, one junction end is altered; a read error may explain this. This chain joins TRBV7-7 and TRBJ2-7; maybe TRBD2 (7 bases). CDR1 and CDR2 from the germline V gene are SSHAT and FNYEAQ (reference sequence). The CDR3 spans 13 residues. The CDR3 here is CASSPRGADEQYF. The CDR3 coding sequence is TGTGCTAGCAGCCCCCGGGGGGCGGACGAGCAGTACTTC. Full variable domain (missing parts from reference TRBV7-7 and TRBJ2-7): GAGVSQSPRYKVTKRGQDVTLRCDPISSHATLYWYQQALGQGPEFLTYFNYEAQPDKSGLPSDRFSAERPEGSISTLTIQRTEQRDSAMYRCASSPRGADEQYFGPGTRLTVT.

The rearrangement joins TRBV13 to TRBJ1-4, with 7 bases matching TRBD1. Germline V gene lookup returns CDR1 PRHDT and CDR2 FYEKMQ (reference sequence). V lost 1 base and J lost 7; bases outside the gene matches: 3. The CDR3 spans 14 residues. CDR3 DNA sequence: TGTGCCAGCAGCTTAGTAGGGGGCGGTGAAAAACTGTTTTTT. Its protein product is CASSLVGGGEKLFF.

The rearrangement joins TRBV27 to TRBJ2-1, with 8 positions matching TRBD2. This CDR3 has 15 residues. CDR1 is MNHEY, CDR2 SMNVEV, per germline (reference sequence). With 2 bases clipped from V and 5 bases from J, the junction kept 5 bases outside the gene matches. The CDR3 region is CASSLAGGANNEQFF. The DNA of the CDR3 is TGTGCCAGCAGTTTAGCGGGGGGCGCAAACAATGAGCAGTTCTTC.

This chain uses TRBV5-1 with TRBJ2-5; 11 bases map to TRBD2. Germline CDR1 and CDR2: SGHRS and YFSETQ. The junction had 5 bases not matched to a gene; V was cut back by 3 bases and J by 1 base. The CDR3 runs to 16 residues. The CDR3 loop is CASSSKLAGVQETQYF. CDR3 nucleotide sequence: TGCGCCAGCAGCTCGAAACTAGCGGGGGTCCAAGAGACCCAGTACTTC.

The chain uses TRBV18 and TRBJ2-2; 11 bases are shared with TRBD1. This CDR3 spans 16 amino acids. With V trimmed by 0 bases and J by 4 bases, 1 base remained unmatched. Germline CDR1 reads KGHSH; CDR2 reads LQKENI. CDR3 sequence: CASSPPGTGGTGELFF. The CDR3 DNA is TGTGCCAGCTCACCACCCGGGACAGGGGGCACCGGGGAGCTGTTTTTT.

This clone was found a few times. The gene calls are TRBV7-6 and TRBJ2-1; D is ambiguous. The CDR3 consists of 13 residues. V lost 2 bases and J 3 bases, leaving 5 bases between the germline ends. Germline CDR1 reads SGHVS; CDR2 reads FNYEAQ. CDR3 in DNA: TGTGCCAGCAGCTTATCCAGCTACAATGAGCAGTTCTTC. Its protein is CASSLSSYNEQFF.

This chain connects TRBV5-1 to TRBJ2-3, with 7 bases identical to TRBD1. Per germline, CDR1 SGHRS and CDR2 YFSETQ. The CDR3 is made up of 13 amino acids. Trimming at V came to 6 bases and at J to 2 bases, leaving 3 bases not matched to a gene. CDR3 sequence: CASMQGVTDTQYF. The CDR3 DNA reads TGCGCCAGCATGCAGGGGGTCACAGATACGCAGTATTTT.

The rearrangement uses TRBV7-2 and TRBJ1-4; 10 bases are a match to TRBD1. Germline V gene sequence: CDR1 SGHTA, CDR2 FQGNSA. Trimming took 1 base from V and 7 from J; bases not matched to a gene: 6. The CDR3 runs 16 residues. This CDR3 reads CASSLGPGQGSEKLFF. CDR3 coding DNA: TGTGCCAGCAGCTTAGGCCCGGGACAGGGGAGTGAAAAACTGTTTTTT.

The chain combines TRBV5-1 with TRBJ2-1, with 10 positions matching TRBD2. In germline, CDR1 is SGHRS, CDR2 YFSETQ. V shed 0 bases and J 7 bases; nucleotides not matched to a gene: 10. CDR3 length: 17 amino acids. The DNA for the CDR3 is TGCGCCAGCAGCTTGGGTCTAGCGGGAGCGTACTGGAATGAGCAGTTCTTC. Translation: CASSLGLAGAYWNEQFF.

This clone has only one observation. This chain links TRBV10-3 with TRBJ2-7; the D gene could be TRBD1 or TRBD2 (6 bases each). The germline CDR1 and CDR2 sequences are ENHRY and SYGVKD. V lost 5 bases and J lost 3, with 11 bases in between. This CDR3 has 13 residues. This CDR3 reads CAISLEGVYEQYF. The CDR3 DNA reads as TGTGCCATCAGTCTGGAGGGGGTCTACGAGCAGTACTTC.

CDR3 protein: CASSDWEAYGYTF. CDR3 in DNA: TGTGCCAGTAGCGACTGGGAGGCCTATGGCTACACCTTC. This chain joins TRBV19 and TRBJ1-2; no clear D. The CDR3 spans 13 residues. Germline assignment: CDR1 LNHDA and CDR2 SQIVND (reference sequence). Trimming cost V 6 bases and J 4 bases, with 12 bases left between them.

This chain links TRBV7-2 with TRBJ1-5; D is possibly TRBD1 (6 bases). The germline CDR1 and CDR2 sequences are SGHTA and FQGNSA. Between the trimmed V and J ends, which lost 1 base and 5 bases, there was a span of 12 bases. The CDR3 extends over 15 amino acids. CDR3 DNA: TGTGCCAGCAGCTTAGTGGGGGGCGCCGATCAGCCCCAGCATTTT. This codes for CASSLVGGADQPQHF.

The chain carries TRBV6-6 and TRBJ2-5; D may be TRBD1 or TRBD2 (6 bases each). In germline, CDR1 is MNHNY, CDR2 SVGAGI (reference sequence). There are 13 residues in the CDR3. Trimming left V 5 bases short and J 7 bases short, with 14 bases between. The CDR3 DNA reads TGTGCCAGCAGTAATGGGGGGCTAGGGACCCAGTACTTC. As protein: CASSNGGLGTQYF.

The chain joins TRBV6-5 to TRBJ2-7; TRBD1 agrees at 7 bases. V was clipped by 0 bases and J by 7 bases; unmatched bases: 12. The CDR3 is 16 residues long. Germline CDR1 MNHEY, CDR2 SVGAGI. CDR3 nucleotide sequence: TGTGCCAGCAGTTACTCTTTGGGACAGCTCCTCGGGGAGCAGTACTTC. Protein: CASSYSLGQLLGEQYF.

The V gene is TRBV11-2, the J gene TRBJ1-2; TRBD1 is a possible D gene (5 bases). Germline-derived CDR1 and CDR2 are SGHAT and FQNNGV. The CDR3 extends over 13 amino acids. V lost 5 bases and J 3 bases, leaving 10 bases between the germline ends. CDR3 in amino acids: CASSAPGYYGYTF. The CDR3 DNA is TGTGCCAGCAGCGCCCCAGGGTACTATGGCTACACCTTC.

The chain combines TRBV15 with TRBJ1-5, with a possible D match to TRBD1 (5 bases). The CDR3 is 22 residues long. Germline CDR1 and CDR2: LNHNV and YYDKDF (reference sequence). Deletions cut 5 bases from V and 5 bases from J, with 37 bases between. CDR3 DNA sequence: TGTGCCACCAGCGGGAGGAGCCGGGGCTATCCGGCTCCGTTGGAAGGCGATCAGCCCCAGCATTTT. It translates to CATSGRSRGYPAPLEGDQPQHF. Variable domain in full (rest from reference TRBV15 and TRBJ1-5): DAMVIQNPRYQVTQFGKPVTLSCSQTLNHNVMYWYQQKSSQAPKLLFHYYDKDFNNEADTPDNFQSRRPNTSFCFLDIRSPGLGDTAMYLCATSGRSRGYPAPLEGDQPQHFGDGTRLSIL.

This chain links TRBV30 with TRBJ1-1; 7 nucleotides align to TRBD1. Germline assignment: CDR1 GTSNPN and CDR2 SVGIG (reference sequence). Trimming removed 5 bases from V and 7 bases from J; junction bases left unmatched: 7. CDR3 length: 12 residues. DNA for the CDR3: TGTGCCTGGCAAGACAGGGACCTTGAAGCTTTCTTT. As protein: CAWQDRDLEAFF.

The V call is TRBV7-6, the J call TRBJ2-3, with D maybe TRBD1 (5 bases). The V gene lost 0 bases and the J gene lost 6 bases, with 16 bases spanning the gap. Germline V gene sequence: CDR1 SGHVS, CDR2 FNYEAQ. This CDR3 comprises 16 residues. The CDR3 bases are TGTGCCAGCAGCTTAGCTCCCAGGACCTCAGGGGATACGCAGTATTTT. This codes for CASSLAPRTSGDTQYF.

The chain carries TRBV5-1 and TRBJ2-1; TRBD2 agrees at 16 bases. V was pared by 4 bases and J by 7 bases, with 2 bases of the junction left unmatched. The germline V gene has CDR1 SGHRS and CDR2 YFSETQ. CDR3 length: 15 amino acids. The CDR3: CASSGTSGRGNEQFF. The DNA of the CDR3 is TGCGCCAGCAGCGGGACTAGCGGGAGGGGTAATGAGCAGTTCTTC.

V and J are TRBV5-4 and TRBJ2-7, with D perhaps TRBD2 (7 bases). This CDR3 is built from 15 residues. CDR1 SGHNT and CDR2 YYREEE come from the germline V gene (reference sequence). V was shortened by 0 bases and J by 1 base, with 11 bases between the two germline ends. CDR3: CASSLAEGGSYEQYF. DNA for the CDR3: TGTGCCAGCAGCTTGGCCGAGGGGGGGTCCTACGAGCAGTACTTC.

The rearrangement links TRBV4-2 to TRBJ2-3; D remains unclear. The CDR3 length is 15 residues. CDR1 and CDR2 from the germline V gene are LGHNA and YNFKEQ. V shed 4 bases and J shed 0 bases, with 11 bases lying between them. The CDR3 bases are TGTGCCAGCAGCCGAGAGAAGCTCAGCACAGATACGCAGTATTTT. Translated: CASSREKLSTDTQYF.

The rearrangement uses TRBV5-1 and TRBJ1-1; D may be TRBD1 (5 bases). Germline CDR1 and CDR2: SGHRS and YFSETQ. V was cut by 2 bases and J by 4 bases, with 15 bases left in between. The CDR3 covers 15 residues. The CDR3 DNA follows: TGCGCCAGCAGCTTTTCGAGGGGCCGGGGCACTGAAGCTTTCTTT. Amino acid sequence: CASSFSRGRGTEAFF.

V usage is TRBV2 and J usage is TRBJ1-2; 10 nucleotides align to TRBD1. The V segment lost 6 bases and the J segment 1 base; nucleotides outside the gene matches: 8. The CDR3 totals 16 residues. Per the germline V gene, CDR1 is SNHLY and CDR2 is FYNNEI. CDR3 loop: CASSVRDRGINYGYTF. CDR3 bases: TGTGCCAGCAGCGTCCGGGACAGGGGAATTAACTATGGCTACACCTTC.

The chain recombines TRBV6-1 with TRBJ1-4; D is perhaps TRBD1 (5 bases). CDR1 is MNHNS, CDR2 SASEGT, per germline. The CDR3 spans 18 residues. V was pared by 2 bases and J by 8 bases, with 24 bases between. The CDR3: CASSESGAGGSVGEKLFF. The CDR3 bases are TGTGCCAGCAGTGAATCCGGAGCGGGGGGGTCCGTCGGCGAAAAACTGTTTTTT.

This clone appeared once. The chain couples TRBV20-1 to TRBJ2-1; D possibly corresponds to TRBD1 (5 bases). Between the trimmed V and J ends, which lost 6 bases and 12 bases, there was a span of 15 bases. This CDR3 is 11 amino acids long. Germline lookup yields CDR1 DFQATT and CDR2 SNEGSKA (reference sequence). The CDR3 DNA reads TGCAGTGCAGGGGTTAGTTACGGGCAGTTCTTC. Protein sequence: CSAGVSYGQFF.

The sample holds one count of this clone. V and J are TRBV9 and TRBJ2-3; 8 bases are a match to TRBD2. Unmatched junction bases numbered 6, after V lost 6 bases and J lost 3 bases. Germline V gene sequence: CDR1 SGDLS, CDR2 YYNGEE. The CDR3 is 14 residues long. The CDR3 here is CASNVGRATDTQYF. Here the CDR3 DNA reads TGTGCCAGCAACGTCGGGAGGGCGACAGATACGCAGTATTTT. Based on the CDR3 plus reference TRBV9 and TRBJ2-3, the full variable domain is DSGVTQTPKHLITATGQRVTLRCSPRSGDLSVYWYQQSLDQGLQFLIQYYNGEERAKGNILERFSAQQFPDLHSELNLSSLELGDSALYFCASNVGRATDTQYFGPGTRLTVL.

The gene calls are TRBV18 and TRBJ1-1; no reliable D call. The V end was cut by 3 bases, the J end by 3 bases, with 8 bases between. The CDR3 is 13 residues long. CDR1 and CDR2 (germline): KGHSH, LQKENI. DNA for the CDR3: TGTGCCAGCTCACCGGAAAGGGACACTGAAGCTTTCTTT. Translating gives CASSPERDTEAFF.

Of note for this clone: Other DNA sequences within the sample encode an identical CDR3. In DNA form, the CDR3 reads TGTGCCAGTAGTATAGGGCAGAACACTGAAGCTTTCTTT. This codes for CASSIGQNTEAFF. The rearrangement links TRBV19 to TRBJ1-1; unclear D gene. V shed 1 base and J shed 1 base, with 4 bases lying between them. Germline values: CDR1 LNHDA, CDR2 SQIVND (reference sequence). This CDR3 region has 13 residues.

The gene calls are TRBV5-6 and TRBJ1-1, with no clear D. The CDR3 loop spans 13 amino acids. Trimming removed 4 bases from V and 1 base from J, with 8 bases in between. CDR1 SGHDT and CDR2 YYEEEE come from the germline V gene. The CDR3 DNA reads TGTGCCAGCAGCCGCGGATGGAACACTGAAGCTTTCTTT. The encoded protein is CASSRGWNTEAFF.